This T cell receptor (beta chain) was found in a study of T cells in Graves' hyperthyroidism and ophthalmopathy. Study-wide points: Ophthalmopathy prediction by the model preceded onset by a median about 6 months.

Not enrolled were patients with uncontrolled infection, other autoimmune disease, pregnancy or lactation. For the diagnoses, clinical symptoms, serum thyroxine and TRAb, thyroid ultrasound and orbital computed tomography were used. PBMCs came from 10 ml fresh peripheral blood. This clonotype was detected ten times or more. What it recognizes is unknown. Germline assignment: CDR1 KGHSH and CDR2 LQKENI. Trimming removed 3 bases from V and 2 bases from J, with 13 bases in between. The CDR3 is 15 residues long. TCR beta CDR3 regions were amplified from RNA transcripts. When the TCR CDR3 underwent first-round RT-PCR, the HTBI primer set was used. TCRdb reprocessed the multiplex PCR reads with MiXCR, giving one entry per CDR3 protein. The data hold 400,000 or so distinct CDR3 sequences, with roughly 15% observed a single time.

The chain carries TRBV18 and TRBJ2-5; a possible D gene is TRBD2 (6 bases). Sequencing was done on a sample of blood. This receptor was identified in a woman in her thirties with Graves' ophthalmopathy. This CDR3 is CASSPSRRGQETQYF. The CDR3 region has the DNA TGTGCCAGCTCACCCTCGAGGCGGGGACAAGAGACCCAGTACTTC.